This is a list of T cell receptor beta chains from one sample in a study of graft-versus-host responses after intestinal transplantation. Sequenced by immunoSEQ multiplex PCR; TCRdb stores in-frame clones only, minus some. The sample yields roughly 62,000 clones, about 90% seen once. Source: PBMCs, taken roughly 120 days after intestinal transplantation. These receptors all stem from a human patient who received an intestinal transplant, so some T cells may come from the graft donor. Each CDR3 is given with its conserved first and last residue. A D gene is named only where the DNA matches it firmly. Rows may omit the clone size; those that give it use once, few, many or a size class.

j_gene | abundance | v_gene | len | d_gene | CDR3aa | CDR3nt
TRBJ1-1 | - | TRBV7-3 | 13 | - | CASSLSLNTEAFF | TGTGCCAGCAGCTTATCTTTGAACACTGAAGCTTTCTTT
TRBJ2-1 | - | TRBV7-9 | 15 | TRBD2 | CASSSGLAGVYEQFF | TGTGCCAGCAGCTCGGGACTAGCGGGAGTCTATGAGCAGTTCTTC
TRBJ1-2 | - | TRBV4-2 | 13 | - | CASRGEGYYGYTF | TGTGCCAGCAGAGGAGAAGGGTATTATGGCTACACCTTC
TRBJ2-7 | - | TRBV28 | 13 | - | CASSLRGPYEQYF | TGTGCCAGCAGTTTGAGGGGCCCCTACGAGCAGTACTTC
TRBJ2-5 | - | TRBV7-9 | 15 | - | CASSPEGGSKGTQYF | TGTGCCAGCAGCCCAGAAGGGGGGTCCAAGGGGACCCAGTACTTC
TRBJ2-3 | - | TRBV5-1 | 14 | TRBD2 | CASSYTSGTDTQYF | TGCGCCAGCAGCTATACTAGCGGCACAGATACGCAGTATTTT
TRBJ2-4 | - | TRBV7-2 | 16 | TRBD1 | CASSIRNGQGRNIQYF | TGTGCCAGCAGCATACGAAATGGACAGGGTAGGAACATTCAGTACTTC
TRBJ2-2 | - | TRBV11-2 | 17 | - | CASSPDGRLGLPGELFF | TGTGCCAGCAGCCCCGACGGTCGGCTAGGTCTTCCCGGGGAGCTGTTTTTT
TRBJ1-1 | once | TRBV5-4 | 14 | - | CASSFTGGGTEAFF | TGTGCCAGCAGCTTTACGGGTGGTGGGACTGAAGCTTTCTTT
TRBJ2-7 | - | TRBV19 | 15 | TRBD2 | CASSPELAGPYEQYF | TGTGCCAGTAGTCCGGAGCTAGCGGGTCCCTACGAGCAGTACTTC
TRBJ1-6 | - | TRBV30 | 16 | - | CAWSVHGGSDNSPLHF | TGTGCCTGGAGTGTACATGGGGGTAGCGATAATTCACCCCTCCACTTT